Shown below are 21 T cell receptor beta chains from a single sample sequenced in a study of T cells after yellow fever vaccination. TCRdb reprocessed the 5' RACE reads with MiXCR, giving one entry per CDR3 protein. The sample lists more than 95,000 distinct CDR3 sequences, about 8.2% occurring once. The specimen comprised CD8+ T cells sorted from PBMCs, sampled on the day of the yellow fever booster vaccination. The receptors derive from a man aged 18 to 35 who received the YFV17D yellow fever vaccine.

The table lists this clonotype with a few counts. This rearrangement joins TRBV12-5 to TRBJ1-1, with D hard to call. This CDR3 comprises 14 residues. The germline gives CDR1 LGHNT, CDR2 FRNRAP. The V gene lost 3 bases and the J gene lost 4 bases, with 12 bases spanning the gap. This chain's CDR3 is CASGFWVLSTEAFF. CDR3 DNA: TGTGCTAGTGGTTTCTGGGTATTGAGCACTGAAGCTTTCTTT.

V is TRBV4-3 and J is TRBJ2-5; tentatively, D is TRBD2 (7 bases). Trimming removed 11 bases from V and 1 base from J, with 20 bases in between. This CDR3 is 15 amino acids long. The germline V gene encodes CDR1 LGHNA and CDR2 YSLEER. CDR3 DNA sequence: TGCGCCCGTACGGGTTGGGGGGGGGCCCAAGAGACCCAGTACTTC. Translating gives CARTGWGGAQETQYF.

The V call is TRBV10-3, the J call TRBJ1-1; D not resolved. The germline CDR1 and CDR2 sequences are ENHRY and SYGVKD. Trimming left V 3 bases short and J 1 base short, with 6 bases between. CDR3 length: 13 residues. The chain's CDR3 is CAISESGNTEAFF. CDR3 nucleotides: TGTGCCATCAGTGAATCCGGGAACACTGAAGCTTTCTTT.

The table lists this clonotype with a few counts. The chain joins TRBV5-6 to TRBJ2-3; D perhaps matches TRBD1 (6 bases). CDR1 is SGHDT and CDR2 is YYEEEE in the germline V gene. V gave up 4 bases and J gave up 0 bases, with 15 bases separating them. The CDR3 totals 16 residues. The CDR3 protein is CASSLISGDSTDTQYF. DNA of the CDR3: TGTGCCAGCAGCCTAATTTCAGGGGATAGCACAGATACGCAGTATTTT.

This clonotype appeared a few times. V is TRBV29-1 and J is TRBJ2-6; weak D call: TRBD1 (6 bases). Germline CDR1 SQVTM, CDR2 ANQGSEA. V gave up 3 bases and J gave up 0 bases, with 9 bases separating them. The CDR3 consists of 15 residues. Here the CDR3 DNA reads TGCAGCGTTGAGGGACACACCTCTGGGGCCAACGTCCTGACTTTC. Translation gives CSVEGHTSGANVLTF.

V usage is TRBV6-1 and J usage is TRBJ2-3; no clear D. This CDR3 comprises 15 residues. V lost 0 bases to trimming and J lost 0 bases, with 7 bases between them. Germline values: CDR1 MNHNS, CDR2 SASEGT. The CDR3 is CASSEAPGSTDTQYF. Here the CDR3 DNA reads TGTGCCAGCAGTGAAGCTCCCGGTAGCACAGATACGCAGTATTTT.

The chain couples TRBV4-2 to TRBJ1-2, with D possibly TRBD1 on 6 matching bases. Germline CDR1 is LGHNA and CDR2 is YNFKEQ. The CDR3 is made up of 18 amino acids. V was trimmed by 4 bases and J by 6 bases, leaving 27 bases between them. The CDR3 sequence is CASSLNSGAPTQLNGYTF. CDR3 nucleotide sequence: TGTGCCAGCAGCCTTAACTCGGGGGCGCCGACCCAGTTAAATGGCTACACCTTC.

This clonotype has more than one count but fewer than ten. V is TRBV4-1 and J is TRBJ2-7, with 7 bases lining up with TRBD1. Germline V gene data show CDR1 as MGHRA and CDR2 as YSYEKL. Trimming removed 4 bases from V and 0 bases from J; junction bases left unmatched: 6. The CDR3 runs to 15 residues. CDR3 residues: CASSLGTETSYEQYF. In DNA, the CDR3 is TGCGCCAGCAGCCTCGGGACAGAGACCTCCTACGAGCAGTACTTC.

This clonotype was found a few times. The V gene is TRBV7-6, the J gene TRBJ1-2, with TRBD1 matching over 10 bases. The CDR3 has 17 amino acids. J gave up 4 bases and V 0 bases, and 8 bases lay outside the gene matches. Germline V lookup: CDR1 SGHVS, CDR2 FNYEAQ. CDR3 coding DNA: TGTGCCAGCAGCTTAGCGCAGGACGGACAGGGGGGCTATGGCTACACCTTC. Its protein is CASSLAQDGQGGYGYTF.

The chain recombines TRBV12-3 or TRBV12-4 with TRBJ1-5, with 7 bases matching TRBD1. The ends lost 7 bases at V and 2 bases at J; junction bases unmatched: 5. The CDR3 length is 14 residues. CDR3 sequence: CASTDTGGNQPQHF. The CDR3 DNA reads as TGTGCCAGCACCGATACAGGGGGCAATCAGCCCCAGCATTTT.

V is TRBV7-9 and J is TRBJ2-5; no firm D call. The germline V and J ends were trimmed by 5 bases and 6 bases, with 16 bases remaining between them. This CDR3 is built from 14 residues. Germline CDR1 is SEHNR and CDR2 is FQNEAQ (reference sequence). The CDR3 is CASSPPLEEKTQYF. The CDR3 coding sequence is TGTGCCAGCAGCCCACCTCTGGAAGAGAAGACCCAGTACTTC.

This clonotype has more than one count but fewer than ten. The V and J genes are TRBV7-2 and TRBJ2-1; weak D call: TRBD1 (6 bases). The CDR3 spans 14 residues. Germline CDR1 and CDR2: SGHTA and FQGNSA. Trimming left V 3 bases short and J 5 bases short, with 11 bases between. The CDR3 reads CASSFPGVHNEQFF. The CDR3, as DNA: TGTGCCAGCAGCTTCCCAGGGGTTCACAATGAGCAGTTCTTC.

This clonotype was counted many times. The rearrangement joins TRBV6-5 to TRBJ1-2; possible D gene TRBD1, 5 bases. CDR1 and CDR2 (germline): MNHEY, SVGAGI. The CDR3 extends over 16 amino acids. Trimming stripped 2 bases from V and 6 bases from J, with 19 bases between. In DNA form, the CDR3 reads TGTGCCAGCAGTTACGAACCCCGGGCAGGGTGGGATGGCTACACCTTC. Its protein product is CASSYEPRAGWDGYTF.

This clonotype was recorded a few times. The chain couples TRBV7-2 to TRBJ2-3, with TRBD2 matching 10 bases. Germline trimming cut 2 bases from V and 0 bases from J; bases unmatched to any gene: 5. Germline V gene sequence: CDR1 SGHTA, CDR2 FQGNSA. CDR3 size: 17 residues. The CDR3 nucleotides are TGTGCCAGCAGCTTAATTGGGACTAGCGAGAGCACAGATACGCAGTATTTT. It encodes CASSLIGTSESTDTQYF.

The chain recombines TRBV5-4 with TRBJ1-1; D gene uncertain. Germline CDR1 and CDR2: SGHNT and YYREEE (reference sequence). V was trimmed by 1 base and J by 1 base, leaving 5 bases between them. The CDR3 is 13 residues long. CDR3 bases: TGTGCCAGCAGCTTGCCCCCGAACACTGAAGCTTTCTTT. Translating it yields CASSLPPNTEAFF.

This clonotype showed up just a few times. The rearrangement joins TRBV19 to TRBJ2-4; D uncertain. Trimming left V 6 bases short and J 0 bases short, with 18 bases between. There are 17 residues in the CDR3. Looked up from germline, CDR1 is LNHDA and CDR2 is SQIVND (reference sequence). As DNA, the CDR3 is TGTGCCAGTAGCCCAGACGAAGGTCCGCCAGCCAAAAACATTCAGTACTTC. It yields the protein CASSPDEGPPAKNIQYF.

This sequence joins TRBV10-3 and TRBJ1-2; 9 nucleotides align to TRBD1. Losses at the gene ends were 4 bases for V and 1 base for J; bases not matched to a gene: 7. Germline values: CDR1 ENHRY, CDR2 SYGVKD. The CDR3 sequence is 16 residues long. The CDR3: CAISGRDRELNYGYTF. The CDR3 nucleotides read TGTGCCATCAGTGGCCGGGACAGGGAACTTAACTATGGCTACACCTTC.

This clonotype showed up just a few times. The CDR3 bases are TGTGCCAGCAGCTTATCACGGGAGTTAGATGGCTACACCTTC. Residues: CASSLSRELDGYTF. This chain links TRBV7-9 with TRBJ1-2; D not certain. The CDR3 consists of 14 residues. V was cut by 2 bases and J by 6 bases, with 13 bases left in between. The germline V gene has CDR1 SEHNR and CDR2 FQNEAQ (reference sequence). The whole variable domain, filled in from reference TRBV7-9 and TRBJ1-2, reads DTGVSQNPRHKITKRGQNVTFRCDPISEHNRLYWYRQTLGQGPEFLTYFQNEAQLEKSRLLSDRFSAERPKGSFSTLEIQRTEQGDSAMYLCASSLSRELDGYTFGSGTRLTVV.

This clonotype turned up a few times. The V call is TRBV19, the J call TRBJ1-6; D gene uncertain. The germline gives CDR1 LNHDA, CDR2 SQIVND (reference sequence). The CDR3 contains 14 residues. V lost 5 bases, J lost 6 bases, and 11 bases lay in between. CDR3 DNA sequence: TGTGCCAGTAGTCTGACGGTCAGTAATTCACCCCTCCACTTT. It is translated as CASSLTVSNSPLHF. Supplemented by reference TRBV19 and TRBJ1-6, the full variable domain reads DGGITQSPKYLFRKEGQNVTLSCEQNLNHDAMYWYRQDPGQGLRLIYYSQIVNDFQKGDIAEGYSVSREKKESFPLTVTSAQKNPTAFYLCASSLTVSNSPLHFGNGTRLTVT.

This clonotype appeared once. J is TRBJ1-1 and V is TRBV20-1; D is unresolved. Germline CDR1 and CDR2: DFQATT and SNEGSKA (reference sequence). Trimming left V 1 base short and J 4 bases short, with 16 bases between. The CDR3 sequence is 15 residues long. Here the CDR3 reads CSARVYQVLTTEAFF. Here the CDR3 DNA reads TGCAGTGCTAGAGTTTATCAAGTCCTAACCACTGAAGCTTTCTTT.

This clonotype was counted a few times. The chain recombines TRBV7-9 with TRBJ1-1, with 7 bases lining up with TRBD1. The CDR3 covers 12 residues. CDR1 and CDR2 from the germline V gene are SEHNR and FQNEAQ (reference sequence). V trimming: 5 bases; J trimming: 6 bases; junction bases outside the gene matches: 3. CDR3 nucleotides: TGTGCCAGCAGCAACAGGGGACCTGAAGCTTTCTTT. It is translated as CASSNRGPEAFF.